One TCR beta chain is described in this entry. Authors' processing steps: Counts of nucleated cells, estimated from reference gene primer amplification, were obtained. The protocol was immunoSEQ multiplex PCR, while the TCRdb copy is restricted to in-frame clones and leaves out a portion. Clone size and V and J calls were adopted from that table, with D and trimming inferred from the DNA. The repertoire holds 80,000 to 100,000 clones, approximately 90% seen once, with about 1.7% in the top ten. The source of the sample is a study of blood T cell repertoires in COVID-19. CDR1 and CDR2 (germline): SEHNR, FQNEAQ (reference sequence). The CDR3 runs 15 residues. The V end lost 5 bases, the J end lost 0 bases, and 10 bases lay between the germline ends.

The chain is built from TRBV7-9 and TRBJ1-4; a weak D match, TRBD1 (5 bases). The TCR sequence derives from a man aged 55 to 70 with acute or convalescent COVID-19. The sample consisted of peripheral blood. CDR3 residues: CASSRQTATNEKLFF. In DNA, the CDR3 is TGTGCCAGCAGCAGACAGACAGCAACTAATGAAAAACTGTTTTTT.